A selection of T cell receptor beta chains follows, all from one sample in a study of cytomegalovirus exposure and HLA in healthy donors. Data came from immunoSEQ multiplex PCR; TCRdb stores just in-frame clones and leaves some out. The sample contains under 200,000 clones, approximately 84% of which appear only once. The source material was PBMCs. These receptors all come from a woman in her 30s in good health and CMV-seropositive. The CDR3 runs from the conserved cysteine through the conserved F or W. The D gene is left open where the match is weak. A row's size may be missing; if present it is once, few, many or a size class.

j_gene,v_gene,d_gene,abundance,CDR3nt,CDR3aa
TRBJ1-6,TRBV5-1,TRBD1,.,TGCGCCAGCAGCTTTCAGGGGGAGAGTTCACCCCTCCACTTT,CASSFQGESSPLHF
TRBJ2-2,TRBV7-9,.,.,TGTTCCAGCAGCTTAGCCGCACAGGGACCCGGGGACGGGGAGCTGTTTTTT,CSSSLAAQGPGDGELFF
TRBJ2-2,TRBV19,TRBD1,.,TGTGCCAGTAGTGCCCGACAGGGAGCCACCGGGGAGCTGTTTTTT,CASSARQGATGELFF
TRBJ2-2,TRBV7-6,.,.,TGTGCCAGCACGTCGGGGACCGGGGAGCTGTTTTTT,CASTSGTGELFF
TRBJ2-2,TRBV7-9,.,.,TGTGCCAGCGACCCGGGCAGGAGGCAGGCTCGAGGGTCCGGGGAGCTGTTTTTT,CASDPGRRQARGSGELFF
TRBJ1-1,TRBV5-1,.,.,TGCGCCAGCAGCTCGCAGGGGTATGGTGCTGAAGCTTTCTTT,CASSSQGYGAEAFF
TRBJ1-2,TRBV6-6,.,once,TGTGCCAGCAGTTACTCCGGACAGACAGGAAGATATGGCTACACCTTC,CASSYSGQTGRYGYTF
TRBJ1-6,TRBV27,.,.,TGTGCCAGCAGTTTATGGCAGGGGCATTCACCCCTCCACTTT,CASSLWQGHSPLHF
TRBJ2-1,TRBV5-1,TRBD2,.,TGCGCCAGCACCCCCCTAGCGGGAGGTTCGGGGAATGAGCAGTTCTTC,CASTPLAGGSGNEQFF
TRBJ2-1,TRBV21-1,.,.,TGTGCCAGCAGAGTTAACAGGGGGATGAGCAATGAGCAGTTCTTC,CASRVNRGMSNEQFF
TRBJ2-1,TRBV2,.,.,TGTGCCAGCAGTGATCGCGCGGCGAATGAGCAGTTCTTC,CASSDRAANEQFF
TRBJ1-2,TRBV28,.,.,TGTGCCAGCAAAGGTCCATCGGGACACAGGGGCTACACCTTC,CASKGPSGHRGYTF
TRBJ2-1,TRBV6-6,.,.,TGTGCCAGCCAAAGTGGGAGTTGGGGTGGGAATGAGCAGTTCTTC,CASQSGSWGGNEQFF
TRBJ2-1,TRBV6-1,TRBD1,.,TGTGCCAGCAGTGAAAGGGTGACAGGGGGCATATCGGGAGCATGGATGAATTTGTTCTTC,CASSERVTGGISGAWMNLFF
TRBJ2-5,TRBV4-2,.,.,TGTGCCAGCAGCCACCTTAGAGGAGAGACCCAGTACTTC,CASSHLRGETQYF
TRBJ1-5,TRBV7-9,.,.,TGTGCCAGCAGCTTAGTCGTAGGGGCTAGCAATCAGCCCCAGCATTTT,CASSLVVGASNQPQHF
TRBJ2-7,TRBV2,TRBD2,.,TGTGCCAGCAGACAGGCGGGAGACGAGCAGTACTTC,CASRQAGDEQYF
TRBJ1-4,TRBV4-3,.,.,TGCGCCAGCAGCCAAGCCCTACCGGAGGGAAAACTGTTTTTT,CASSQALPEGKLFF
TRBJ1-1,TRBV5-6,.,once,TGTGCCAGCAGCGCGGGAAAAAACACTGAAGCTTTCTTT,CASSAGKNTEAFF
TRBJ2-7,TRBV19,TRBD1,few,TGTGCCAGTAGTATAGTAAAGGTGAGGACAGGGGGCGACGAGCAGTACTTC,CASSIVKVRTGGDEQYF
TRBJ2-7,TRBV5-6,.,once,TGTGCCAGCAGCTTGGAAGGAGGGAGATCGGGCTACGAGCAGTACTTC,CASSLEGGRSGYEQYF
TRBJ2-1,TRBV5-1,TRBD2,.,TGCGCCAGCAGCTGGACTAGCGGGACTCATGAGCAGTTCTTC,CASSWTSGTHEQFF
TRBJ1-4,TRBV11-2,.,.,TGTGCCAGCAGCCAGTCAGGGTCCCTTAATGAAAAACTGTTTTTT,CASSQSGSLNEKLFF
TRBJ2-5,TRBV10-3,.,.,TGTGCCAGGCGAGGGGGGGCCCGGGAGACCCAGTACTTC,CARRGGARETQYF
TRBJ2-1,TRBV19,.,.,TGTGCCAGTAGTTCCCCCGGGGTGGGAATGAATGAGCAGTTCTTC,CASSSPGVGMNEQFF
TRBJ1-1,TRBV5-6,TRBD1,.,TGTGCCAGCAGCCCGGGACAGAGGAACACTGAAGCTTTCTTT,CASSPGQRNTEAFF